The next 25 T cell receptor beta chains were all read from a single sample in a study of human T cells and chemical hapten exposure (dated by TCRdb to the early 2020s). Libraries were constructed by RACE. Sequencing used a NextSeq 500. TCRdb handled the public reads itself, with Q25 trimming in fastp and clone calling in MiXCR, and kept productive beta chains. Each record represents a unique CDR3 protein, reported with the most common genes and DNA among its rows. The sample contains around 52,000 distinct CDR3 sequences, 9% to 9.5% of them found a single time. Roughly 14% of the sample belongs to the ten largest clones. Taken with the paper, the label for time point translates to: patch test 1, 2 weeks after DPC sensitization. The treatment or condition tag for this specimen amounts to: therapeutic diphenylcyclopropenone sensitization with weekly scalp DPC. The input for sequencing was whole blood, taken in connection with sensitization to the hapten diphenylcyclopropenone (DPC). Every receptor here comes from a woman aged 40 to 50 with alopecia areata. Some clones in this sample may be carry-over from other donors' samples.

This clonotype came up many times. The genes are TRBV20-1 and TRBJ2-7, with 8 bases identical to TRBD1. The CDR3 extends over 15 amino acids. V shed 3 bases and J 3 bases; nucleotides not matched to a gene: 10. Germline V lookup: CDR1 DFQATT, CDR2 SNEGSKA (reference sequence). The CDR3 nucleotides read TGCAGTGCTAGTCACCCCGGGACAGGCATCTACGAGCAGTACTTC. The encoded protein is CSASHPGTGIYEQYF.

This clonotype appeared many times. J is TRBJ1-6 and V is TRBV30; 7 bases map to TRBD1. The V gene's germline CDR1 is GTSNPN and CDR2 SVGIG (reference sequence). This CDR3 is built from 15 residues. The trim removed 0 bases at V and 7 bases at J, leaving 6 bases unmatched. The CDR3 loop is CAWSVPGTDNSPLHF. Here the CDR3 DNA reads TGTGCCTGGAGTGTACCCGGGACAGACAATTCACCCCTCCACTTT.

The table lists this clonotype with many counts. The rearrangement links TRBV6-1 to TRBJ2-4, with TRBD2 identical over 9 bases. CDR1 MNHNS and CDR2 SASEGT come from the germline V gene. The CDR3 covers 15 residues. With V trimmed by 2 bases and J by 5 bases, 4 bases remained unmatched. The CDR3 nucleotides are TGTGCCAGCAGTGAAATGCCTAGCGGGGAAAACATTCAGTACTTC. Protein product: CASSEMPSGENIQYF.

V is TRBV7-9 and J is TRBJ2-1; D may match TRBD1 or TRBD2 (5 bases each). V lost 0 bases to trimming and J lost 3 bases, with 12 bases between them. The CDR3 contains 16 residues. Germline assignment: CDR1 SEHNR and CDR2 FQNEAQ (reference sequence). The CDR3 region is CASSLASGPHYNEQFF. CDR3 nucleotide sequence: TGTGCCAGCAGCTTAGCGTCGGGACCGCACTACAATGAGCAGTTCTTC.

This clonotype was counted ten times or more. The V and J genes are TRBV6-2 or TRBV6-3 and TRBJ1-5; D uncertain. V shed 4 bases and J shed 1 base, with 8 bases lying between them. The germline gives CDR1 MNHEY, CDR2 SVGEGT. This CDR3 is built from 14 residues. The CDR3 sequence: CASSWTSSNQPQHF. The CDR3 DNA is TGTGCCAGCAGTTGGACGTCGAGCAATCAGCCCCAGCATTTT.

In this sample, this clonotype turned up many times. The V and J genes are TRBV7-2 and TRBJ2-7; no clear D gene. CDR1 is SGHTA and CDR2 is FQGNSA in the germline V gene. This CDR3 has 12 amino acids. Trimming pared 5 bases from V and 3 bases from J, leaving 8 bases between. The CDR3 DNA reads TGTGCCAGCAGCCCCCCGAGCTACGAGCAGTACTTC. Protein sequence: CASSPPSYEQYF.

This clonotype was counted a few times. This sequence joins TRBV20-1 and TRBJ1-5; D unresolved. Germline assignment: CDR1 DFQATT and CDR2 SNEGSKA (reference sequence). V gave up 3 bases and J gave up 5 bases, with 11 bases separating them. The CDR3 is made up of 13 amino acids. The CDR3 nucleotides are TGCAGTGCTAGCGTAGGGCCAGATCAGCCCCAGCATTTT. Translating gives CSASVGPDQPQHF.

This clonotype was counted ten times or more. This chain uses TRBV11-2 with TRBJ2-5; 7 bases match TRBD1. Germline values: CDR1 SGHAT, CDR2 FQNNGV. The CDR3 extends over 15 amino acids. J was trimmed by 1 base and V by 0 bases; bases with no gene match: 2. Here the CDR3 DNA reads TGTGCCAGCAGCTTAGATAGGGACAGCCAAGAGACCCAGTACTTC. Translation gives CASSLDRDSQETQYF. Variable domain in full (rest from reference TRBV11-2 and TRBJ2-5): EAGVAQSPRYKIIEKRQSVAFWCNPISGHATLYWYQQILGQGPKLLIQFQNNGVVDDSQLPKDRFSAERLKGVDSTLKIQPAKLEDSAVYLCASSLDRDSQETQYFGPGTRLLVL.

This clonotype was seen a handful of times. The chain carries TRBV10-1 and TRBJ2-1; possible D gene TRBD2, 6 bases. This CDR3 is built from 18 residues. Trimming shortened V by 8 bases and J by 5 bases, and 28 bases separated the two germline ends. CDR1 is WNHNN, CDR2 SYGVQD, per germline (reference sequence). The CDR3 is CASLRAQGGPEGDNEQFF. In nucleotides, the CDR3 is TGCGCCAGCCTCAGAGCTCAGGGAGGTCCCGAGGGTGACAATGAGCAGTTCTTC.

Ten or more counts support this clonotype. The chain uses TRBV12-3 or TRBV12-4 and TRBJ2-2; D is possibly TRBD2 (5 bases). The V and J ends lost 1 base and 9 bases respectively, with 15 bases between them. The CDR3 has 15 amino acids. The CDR3 nucleotides are TGTGCCAGCAGTTTAGGTATTCCGGGATCAAGGGAGCTGTTTTTT. It is translated as CASSLGIPGSRELFF.

This clonotype was counted many times. V usage is TRBV4-1 and J usage is TRBJ2-7; tentatively, D is TRBD1 (6 bases). The CDR3 is 16 amino acids. Trimming removed 1 base at V and 1 base at J, with 14 bases between. Germline assignment: CDR1 MGHRA and CDR2 YSYEKL. The CDR3 protein is CASSQVRTDLSYEQYF. The CDR3 DNA follows: TGCGCCAGCAGCCAAGTAAGGACAGACCTATCCTACGAGCAGTACTTC.

This clonotype was picked up many times. The rearrangement links TRBV30 to TRBJ2-1, with 11 bases aligning to TRBD2. This CDR3 is 16 amino acids long. Germline V gene data show CDR1 as GTSNPN and CDR2 as SVGIG (reference sequence). V shed 0 bases, J shed 7 bases, and the junction held 8 bases outside the gene matches. This CDR3 reads CAWSVASGGRGNEQFF. For the CDR3, the DNA is TGTGCCTGGAGTGTAGCTAGCGGGGGGCGAGGGAATGAGCAGTTCTTC.

This clonotype was seen many times. This chain connects TRBV7-6 to TRBJ2-1; TRBD2 agrees at 8 bases. The CDR3 has 15 amino acids. Looked up from germline, CDR1 is SGHVS and CDR2 is FNYEAQ. V dropped 5 bases and J dropped 5; count of bases not matched to a gene: 8. Written as DNA, the CDR3 is TGTGCCAGCAGCCCTGGGACTAGAGGTGACAATGAGCAGTTCTTC. It is translated as CASSPGTRGDNEQFF. The entire variable domain, with the rest obtained from reference TRBV7-6 and TRBJ2-1, is as follows: GAGVSQSPRYKVTKRGQDVALRCDPISGHVSLYWYRQALGQGPEFLTYFNYEAQQDKSGLPNDRFSAERPEGSISTLTIQRTEQRDSAMYRCASSPGTRGDNEQFFGPGTRLTVL.

This clonotype has at least ten counts. The rearrangement joins TRBV7-9 to TRBJ1-4, with D maybe TRBD1 (5 bases). Per the germline V gene, CDR1 is SEHNR and CDR2 is FQNEAQ (reference sequence). Trimming shortened V by 5 bases and J by 5 bases, and 15 bases separated the two germline ends. This CDR3 comprises 15 residues. This chain's CDR3 is CASSLEGRQNEKLFF. CDR3 in DNA: TGTGCCAGCAGCCTCGAGGGACGGCAGAATGAAAAACTGTTTTTT.

This clonotype was picked up many times. The chain uses TRBV5-1 and TRBJ2-2; D is undetermined. The CDR3 is 12 amino acids. V gave up 5 bases and J gave up 1 base, with 3 bases separating them. Germline values: CDR1 SGHRS, CDR2 YFSETQ. CDR3 DNA sequence: TGCGCCAGCAGTCAGAACACCGGGGAGCTGTTTTTT. This encodes CASSQNTGELFF.

Many counts were recorded for this clonotype. The V gene is TRBV7-6, the J gene TRBJ2-3, with TRBD1 as a possible D gene (6 bases). CDR3 size: 17 residues. Germline V lookup: CDR1 SGHVS, CDR2 FNYEAQ. V lost 0 bases and J 4 bases, leaving 17 bases between the germline ends. The CDR3 here is CASSLAGLEQGADTQYF. The CDR3, as DNA: TGTGCCAGCAGCTTAGCAGGATTGGAACAGGGAGCAGATACGCAGTATTTT. Together with reference TRBV7-6 and TRBJ2-3, the CDR3 gives the full variable domain: GAGVSQSPRYKVTKRGQDVALRCDPISGHVSLYWYRQALGQGPEFLTYFNYEAQQDKSGLPNDRFSAERPEGSISTLTIQRTEQRDSAMYRCASSLAGLEQGADTQYFGPGTRLTVL.

This clonotype was recorded many times. The V and J genes are TRBV7-3 and TRBJ2-3, with D unclear. V was shortened by 1 base and J by 7 bases, with 9 bases between the two germline ends. This CDR3 comprises 13 residues. CDR1 and CDR2 from the germline V gene are SGHTA and FQGTGA. The CDR3 is CASSLNSAHTQYF. Written as DNA, the CDR3 is TGTGCCAGCAGCTTAAATTCGGCGCATACGCAGTATTTT.

This clonotype showed up many times. This chain links TRBV18 with TRBJ2-7; D is uncertain. Germline V gene lookup returns CDR1 KGHSH and CDR2 LQKENI. V gave up 3 bases and J gave up 2 bases, with 20 bases separating them. The CDR3 contains 17 residues. The CDR3 protein is CASSPPVGFSEAYEQYF. The CDR3 nucleotides read TGTGCCAGCTCACCCCCTGTCGGGTTCTCTGAGGCCTACGAGCAGTACTTC.

J is TRBJ1-1 and V is TRBV7-2; D is uncertain. V lost 2 bases to trimming and J lost 5 bases, with 15 bases between them. This CDR3 contains 15 residues. Looked up from germline, CDR1 is SGHTA and CDR2 is FQGNSA. The CDR3 DNA is TGTGCCAGCAGCTTAATATTGACAACGACGACTGAAGCTTTCTTT. It specifies CASSLILTTTTEAFF.

This clonotype has just a few counts. V gene TRBV7-2 combines with J gene TRBJ2-1; 11 bases agree with TRBD2. Germline lookup yields CDR1 SGHTA and CDR2 FQGNSA. Trimming removed 5 bases from V and 3 bases from J; junction bases left unmatched: 6. CDR3 length: 16 amino acids. This chain's CDR3 is CASSHGTSGLYNEQFF. The CDR3 DNA is TGTGCCAGCAGCCACGGGACTAGCGGTCTCTACAATGAGCAGTTCTTC.

This clonotype was detected many times. The V gene is TRBV5-1, the J gene TRBJ1-1, with D tentatively TRBD1 (6 bases). This CDR3 spans 14 amino acids. V lost 3 bases and J lost 1, with 10 bases in between. Germline V gene sequence: CDR1 SGHRS, CDR2 YFSETQ. The DNA of the CDR3 is TGCGCCAGCAGCTCCCGACAGGCGAACACTGAAGCTTTCTTT. The encoded protein is CASSSRQANTEAFF.

This clonotype was recorded many times. The J gene is TRBJ2-3, the V gene TRBV7-3; 9 nucleotides align to TRBD1. Germline lookup yields CDR1 SGHTA and CDR2 FQGTGA. The CDR3 totals 13 residues. With 5 bases clipped from V and 9 bases from J, the junction kept 6 bases outside the gene matches. This CDR3 reads CASSPGQGPTQYF. DNA for the CDR3: TGTGCCAGCAGCCCGGGACAGGGTCCGACGCAGTATTTT.

This clonotype was recorded at least ten times. This sequence joins TRBV29-1 and TRBJ1-1; the D gene is possibly TRBD1 (6 bases). The CDR3 covers 14 residues. CDR1 SQVTM and CDR2 ANQGSEA come from the germline V gene. Trimming left V 4 bases short and J 1 base short, with 13 bases between. CDR3 loop: CSVVGQGPNTEAFF. CDR3 bases: TGCAGCGTTGTTGGGCAGGGGCCGAACACTGAAGCTTTCTTT.

In this sample, this clonotype turned up a few times. The chain combines TRBV7-6 with TRBJ1-2, with unresolved D. Germline V lookup: CDR1 SGHVS, CDR2 FNYEAQ. The CDR3 totals 14 residues. Trimming took 5 bases from V and 1 from J, leaving 11 bases between them. Here the CDR3 reads CASSPGTDNYGYTF. The DNA of the CDR3 is TGTGCCAGCAGCCCGGGCACTGATAACTATGGCTACACCTTC.

This clonotype was recorded at least ten times. V usage is TRBV27 and J usage is TRBJ2-1, with D perhaps given as TRBD1 or TRBD2 (6 bases each). CDR3 length: 15 amino acids. The V and J ends lost 7 bases and 8 bases respectively, with 21 bases between them. CDR1 MNHEY and CDR2 SMNVEV come from the germline V gene (reference sequence). Written as DNA, the CDR3 is TGTGCCAGCAAGTCAATGCGGGCCGGGGGCGATGAGCAGTTCTTC. Its translation: CASKSMRAGGDEQFF.